This T cell receptor (beta chain) emerged from a study of blood T cells in healthy people across ages. Broader study findings: Diversity estimates from one million T cells were considered underestimates. Changes in expanded clonotypes were possibly confounded, as the CMV status of donors was unknown. Conclusively comparing naive with antigen-experienced cells was impossible with unsorted PBMCs.

Worth noting for this clonotype: Its matching antigen is unknown.

With a J-beta primer mix and a sample-barcoded 5' primer, a second PCR ran about 7 to 11 cycles. MiXCR, applied by TCRdb to the 5' RACE reads, yields one record per CDR3 protein. The data contain 2 million or so distinct CDR3 sequences, roughly 49% of them singletons. CDR1 is DFQATT, CDR2 SNEGSKA, per germline (reference sequence). This CDR3 has 16 residues. Germline trimming cut 2 bases from V and 7 bases from J; bases unmatched to any gene: 14. The amount of total RNA extracted per sample was at least 5.5 micrograms. The sequencing input was blood. The clonotype comes from a woman aged 35 to 49 in good health. This sequence joins TRBV20-1 and TRBJ2-7; 10 bases agree with TRBD1. CDR3 in amino acids: CSARIIPGQGLGEQYF. CDR3 nucleotide sequence: TGCAGTGCTAGAATAATACCGGGACAGGGGCTTGGGGAGCAGTACTTC.